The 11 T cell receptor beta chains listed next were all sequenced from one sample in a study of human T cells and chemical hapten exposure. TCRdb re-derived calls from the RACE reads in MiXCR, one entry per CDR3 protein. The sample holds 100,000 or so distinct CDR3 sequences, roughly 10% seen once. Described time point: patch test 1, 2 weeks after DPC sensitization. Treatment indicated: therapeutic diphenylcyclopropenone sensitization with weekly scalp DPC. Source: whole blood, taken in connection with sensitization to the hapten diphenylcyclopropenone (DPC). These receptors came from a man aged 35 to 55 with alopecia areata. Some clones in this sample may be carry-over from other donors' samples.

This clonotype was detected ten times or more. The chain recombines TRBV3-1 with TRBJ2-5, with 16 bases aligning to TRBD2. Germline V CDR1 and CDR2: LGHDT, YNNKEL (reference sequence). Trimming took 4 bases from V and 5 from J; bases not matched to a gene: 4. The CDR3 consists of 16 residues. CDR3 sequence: CASSPLGLAGGETQYF. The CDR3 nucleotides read TGTGCCAGCAGCCCCCTGGGACTAGCGGGGGGGGAGACCCAGTACTTC.

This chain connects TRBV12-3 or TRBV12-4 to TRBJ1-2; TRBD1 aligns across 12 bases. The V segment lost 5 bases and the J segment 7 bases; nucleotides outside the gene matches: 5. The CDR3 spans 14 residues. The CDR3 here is CASSRDRGQVGYTF. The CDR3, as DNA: TGTGCCAGCAGTCGGGACAGGGGGCAGGTTGGCTACACCTTC.

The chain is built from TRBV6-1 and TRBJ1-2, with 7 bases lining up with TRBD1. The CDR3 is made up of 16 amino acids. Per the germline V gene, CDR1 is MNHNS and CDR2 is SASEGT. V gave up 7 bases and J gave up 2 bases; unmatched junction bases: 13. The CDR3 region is CASKKTQGGQNYGYTF. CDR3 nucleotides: TGTGCCAGCAAGAAAACCCAAGGGGGCCAGAACTATGGCTACACCTTC.

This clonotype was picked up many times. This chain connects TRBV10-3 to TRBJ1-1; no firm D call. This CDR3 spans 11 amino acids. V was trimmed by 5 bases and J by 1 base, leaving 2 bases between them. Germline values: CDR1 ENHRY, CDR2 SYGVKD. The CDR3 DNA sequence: TGTGCCATCAGTCAGAACACTGAAGCTTTCTTT. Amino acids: CAISQNTEAFF.

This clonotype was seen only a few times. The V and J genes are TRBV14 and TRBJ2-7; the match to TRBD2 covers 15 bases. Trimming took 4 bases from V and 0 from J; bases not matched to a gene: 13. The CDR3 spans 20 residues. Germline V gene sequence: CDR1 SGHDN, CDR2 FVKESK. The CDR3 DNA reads TGTGCCAGCAGCCCGCACAGAGGACTAGCGGGAGGGCCGTACTCCTACGAGCAGTACTTC. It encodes CASSPHRGLAGGPYSYEQYF.

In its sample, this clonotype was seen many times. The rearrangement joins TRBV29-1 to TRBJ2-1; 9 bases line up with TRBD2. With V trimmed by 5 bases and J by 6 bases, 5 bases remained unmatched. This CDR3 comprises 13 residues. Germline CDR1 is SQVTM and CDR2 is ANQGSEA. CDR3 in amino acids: CSVPSGKGNEQFF. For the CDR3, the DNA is TGCAGCGTTCCTAGCGGGAAAGGCAATGAGCAGTTCTTC.

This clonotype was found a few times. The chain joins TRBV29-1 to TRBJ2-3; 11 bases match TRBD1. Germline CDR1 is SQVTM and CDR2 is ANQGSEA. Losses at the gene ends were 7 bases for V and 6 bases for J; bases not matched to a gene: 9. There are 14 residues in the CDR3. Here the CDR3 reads CSGRTGGFLDTQYF. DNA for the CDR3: TGCAGCGGACGGACAGGGGGCTTCCTGGATACGCAGTATTTT.

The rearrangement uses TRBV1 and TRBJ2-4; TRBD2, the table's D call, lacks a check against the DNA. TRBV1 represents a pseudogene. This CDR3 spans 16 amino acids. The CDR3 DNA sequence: TGCACCAGCAGCTACTCTAGCGTGAGAGCCAAAAACATTCAGTACTTC. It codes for CTSSYSSVRAKNIQYF.

CDR3 DNA sequence: TGTGCCAGCAGTTACGCGGGGTTTCACGAGCAGTACTTC. Translation: CASSYAGFHEQYF. V and J are TRBV5-4 and TRBJ2-7; TRBD2 is a possible D gene (6 bases). The V gene's germline CDR1 is SGHNT and CDR2 YYREEE (reference sequence). CDR3 size: 13 residues. The V end lost 5 bases, the J end lost 5 bases, and 14 bases lay between the germline ends.

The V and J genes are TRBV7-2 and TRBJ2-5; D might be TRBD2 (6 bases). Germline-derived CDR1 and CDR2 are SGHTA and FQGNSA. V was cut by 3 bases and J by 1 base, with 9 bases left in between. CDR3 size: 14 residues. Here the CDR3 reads CASSLWEAQETQYF. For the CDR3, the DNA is TGTGCCAGCAGCTTGTGGGAGGCCCAAGAGACCCAGTACTTC.

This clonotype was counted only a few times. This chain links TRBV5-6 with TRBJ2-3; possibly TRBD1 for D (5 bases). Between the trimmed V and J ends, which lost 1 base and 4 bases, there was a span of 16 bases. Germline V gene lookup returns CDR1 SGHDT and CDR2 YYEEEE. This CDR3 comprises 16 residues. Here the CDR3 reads CASSLMTDLMADTQYF. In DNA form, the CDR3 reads TGTGCCAGCAGCTTGATGACAGACTTAATGGCAGATACGCAGTATTTT.